Listed below are T cell receptor beta chains from one sample, sequenced in a study of blood T cell repertoires in COVID-19. Profiling relied on immunoSEQ multiplex PCR, and the TCRdb table lists in-frame clones only, not all of them. The table has roughly 220,000 clones, about 84% seen once; the top ten hold 4.3%. The sample comprised PBMCs or T cells enriched from blood (not recorded which). The receptors come from a man aged 25-45 years with acute COVID-19. CDR3s include the opening cysteine and the closing phenylalanine or tryptophan. D genes are given only for firm matches. Clone size is given for some rows only: seen once, a few or many times, or a class if the clone is expanded.

v_call: TRBV6-1; j_call: TRBJ1-5; d_call: NA; clone_size: NA; cdr3_nt: TGTGCCAGCAGTGAAGCGGGCTGGATTCGGAATCAGCCCCAGCATTTT; cdr3_aa: CASSEAGWIRNQPQHF
v_call: TRBV28; j_call: TRBJ1-1; d_call: NA; clone_size: once; cdr3_nt: TGTGCCAGCAGCCGAGGGTCGAGAAGGAACACTGAAGCTTTCTTT; cdr3_aa: CASSRGSRRNTEAFF
v_call: TRBV19; j_call: TRBJ1-6; d_call: TRBD1; clone_size: NA; cdr3_nt: TGTGCCAGTAGTACCGGGACAGGCCCAGAGACACCCCTCCACTTT; cdr3_aa: CASSTGTGPETPLHF
v_call: TRBV7-9; j_call: TRBJ1-1; d_call: NA; clone_size: NA; cdr3_nt: TGTGCCAGCAGCCCGCCGGGGGGATCGAACACTGAAGCTTTCTTT; cdr3_aa: CASSPPGGSNTEAFF
v_call: TRBV19; j_call: TRBJ2-2; d_call: TRBD1; clone_size: NA; cdr3_nt: TGTGCCAGTAGCAACAGGGGCACCGGGGAGCTGTTTTTT; cdr3_aa: CASSNRGTGELFF
v_call: TRBV5-1; j_call: TRBJ2-7; d_call: TRBD1; clone_size: NA; cdr3_nt: TGCGCCAGCAGCTTGAGGGTACAGGGGGCGGGGGAGCAGTACTTC; cdr3_aa: CASSLRVQGAGEQYF
v_call: TRBV7-2; j_call: TRBJ2-1; d_call: TRBD2; clone_size: NA; cdr3_nt: TGTGCCAGCAGCTCCCTAGCGGGGGGGCCTTTTGATGAGCAGTTCTTC; cdr3_aa: CASSSLAGGPFDEQFF
v_call: TRBV28; j_call: TRBJ1-4; d_call: NA; clone_size: NA; cdr3_nt: TGTGCCAGCAGTTTAGGGGCCATGGGTGAAAAACTGTTTTTT; cdr3_aa: CASSLGAMGEKLFF
v_call: TRBV27; j_call: TRBJ2-3; d_call: NA; clone_size: NA; cdr3_nt: TGTGCCAGCAGGACAGTCACAGATACGCAGTATTTT; cdr3_aa: CASRTVTDTQYF
v_call: TRBV3-1/TRBV3-2; j_call: TRBJ1-1; d_call: NA; clone_size: few; cdr3_nt: TGTGCCAGCAGCCAAGGAGACAGAATGAACACTGAAGCTTTCTTT; cdr3_aa: CASSQGDRMNTEAFF
v_call: TRBV5-6; j_call: TRBJ1-6; d_call: TRBD1; clone_size: NA; cdr3_nt: TGTGCCAGCAGCGGCCAGGGGGCGGGTAATTCACCCCTCCACTTT; cdr3_aa: CASSGQGAGNSPLHF
v_call: TRBV6-5; j_call: TRBJ1-2; d_call: NA; clone_size: many; cdr3_nt: TGTGCCAGCAGTTCACAGGGAGGGCCGAACTATGGCTACACCTTC; cdr3_aa: CASSSQGGPNYGYTF
v_call: TRBV9; j_call: TRBJ2-1; d_call: NA; clone_size: NA; cdr3_nt: TGTGCCAGCAGCGACGGAGCAAGCTCCTACAATGAGCAGTTCTTC; cdr3_aa: CASSDGASSYNEQFF
v_call: TRBV11-2; j_call: TRBJ1-6; d_call: NA; clone_size: NA; cdr3_nt: TGTGCCAGCAGCCCTGGCGGGCAGGGGTTACCCCTCCACTTT; cdr3_aa: CASSPGGQGLPLHF
v_call: TRBV6-5; j_call: TRBJ2-7; d_call: NA; clone_size: NA; cdr3_nt: TGTGCCAGTGGGGGGAGCGAGCAGTACTTC; cdr3_aa: CASGGSEQYF
v_call: TRBV4-1; j_call: TRBJ1-2; d_call: NA; clone_size: NA; cdr3_nt: TGCGCCAGCAGCCAAGAACTAACAGGGACCTATGGCTACACCTTC; cdr3_aa: CASSQELTGTYGYTF
v_call: TRBV7-2; j_call: TRBJ1-4; d_call: TRBD1; clone_size: NA; cdr3_nt: TGTGCCAGCAGCTTAGCGTGGACAGGATCTAATGAAAAACTGTTTTTT; cdr3_aa: CASSLAWTGSNEKLFF
v_call: TRBV7-9; j_call: TRBJ1-5; d_call: TRBD1; clone_size: NA; cdr3_nt: TGTGCCAGCAGCCGGACAGGGGTCGGGCAGCCCCAGCATTTT; cdr3_aa: CASSRTGVGQPQHF
v_call: TRBV4-2; j_call: TRBJ2-5; d_call: TRBD1; clone_size: NA; cdr3_nt: TGTGCCAGCAGCCAAGGACAGGGGAGGGAGACCCAGTACTTC; cdr3_aa: CASSQGQGRETQYF
v_call: TRBV6-5; j_call: TRBJ1-1; d_call: NA; clone_size: NA; cdr3_nt: TGTGCCAGCCAAGGGGGTTTGAAAGCTTTCTTT; cdr3_aa: CASQGGLKAFF
v_call: TRBV5-1; j_call: TRBJ2-1; d_call: TRBD2; clone_size: NA; cdr3_nt: TGCGCCAGCAGCTTGGCCGAGGGGAGGGGTGAGCAGTTCTTC; cdr3_aa: CASSLAEGRGEQFF
v_call: TRBV7-2; j_call: TRBJ1-2; d_call: NA; clone_size: NA; cdr3_nt: TGTGCCAGCAGCCAGGGTCCTAACTATGGCTACACCTTC; cdr3_aa: CASSQGPNYGYTF
v_call: TRBV5-1; j_call: TRBJ2-5; d_call: TRBD2; clone_size: NA; cdr3_nt: TGCGCCAGCAGCTCCGGGGGGGCAGGAGAGACCCAGTACTTC; cdr3_aa: CASSSGGAGETQYF
v_call: TRBV14; j_call: TRBJ1-4; d_call: NA; clone_size: NA; cdr3_nt: TGTGCCAGCAGCCAAGTTAACTGGGGCGGCGAAAAACTGTTTTTT; cdr3_aa: CASSQVNWGGEKLFF
v_call: TRBV28; j_call: TRBJ2-2; d_call: TRBD2; clone_size: NA; cdr3_nt: TGTGCCAGCAGACCGCGTTCCGGGACTAGCGGGGTGTACACCGGGGAGCTGTTTTTT; cdr3_aa: CASRPRSGTSGVYTGELFF
v_call: TRBV5-1; j_call: TRBJ2-7; d_call: NA; clone_size: NA; cdr3_nt: TGCGCCAGCAGCTTGGGTTCGGGATCCTACGAGCAGTACTTC; cdr3_aa: CASSLGSGSYEQYF
v_call: TRBV12-3/TRBV12-4; j_call: TRBJ2-3; d_call: NA; clone_size: NA; cdr3_nt: TGTGCCAGCAGTTTAAGGGGAACAGATACGCAGTATTTT; cdr3_aa: CASSLRGTDTQYF
v_call: TRBV9; j_call: TRBJ2-2; d_call: NA; clone_size: once; cdr3_nt: TGTGCCAGCAGCGTAGAAGGGGGGGCCACCGGGGAGCTGTTTTTT; cdr3_aa: CASSVEGGATGELFF
v_call: TRBV5-4; j_call: TRBJ2-3; d_call: TRBD1; clone_size: NA; cdr3_nt: TGTGCCAGCAGCACGGGACAGGGGACAGATACGCAGTATTTT; cdr3_aa: CASSTGQGTDTQYF
v_call: TRBV3-1/TRBV3-2; j_call: TRBJ2-7; d_call: TRBD2; clone_size: NA; cdr3_nt: TGTGCCAGCAGCCTTAGCGGGGATTCCTACGAGCAGTACTTC; cdr3_aa: CASSLSGDSYEQYF
v_call: TRBV6-5; j_call: TRBJ2-1; d_call: TRBD2; clone_size: NA; cdr3_nt: TGTGCAGCTAGCGGGGGGGATAATGAGCAGTTCTTC; cdr3_aa: CAASGGDNEQFF
v_call: TRBV7-6; j_call: TRBJ1-1; d_call: NA; clone_size: NA; cdr3_nt: TGTGCCAGCAGCCCAATCGGGGGAGACCTGAACACTGAAGCTTTCTTT; cdr3_aa: CASSPIGGDLNTEAFF
v_call: TRBV18; j_call: TRBJ1-1; d_call: NA; clone_size: NA; cdr3_nt: TGTGCCAGCTCACGTCCCGAGGGCGGGACTGAAGCTTTCTTT; cdr3_aa: CASSRPEGGTEAFF
v_call: TRBV9; j_call: TRBJ1-5; d_call: NA; clone_size: NA; cdr3_nt: TGTGCCAGCAGCGTATTATCGGGGGGAGAGCCCCAGCATTTT; cdr3_aa: CASSVLSGGEPQHF
v_call: TRBV9; j_call: TRBJ1-2; d_call: TRBD1; clone_size: NA; cdr3_nt: TGTGCCAGCAGCGGAGAGGGGGCGGGTGGCTACACCTTC; cdr3_aa: CASSGEGAGGYTF
v_call: TRBV5-6; j_call: TRBJ1-1; d_call: NA; clone_size: few; cdr3_nt: TGTGCCAGCAGCCCCCGGTGGGGGGATTGGGGCACTGAAGCTTTCTTT; cdr3_aa: CASSPRWGDWGTEAFF
v_call: TRBV7-2; j_call: TRBJ2-7; d_call: NA; clone_size: NA; cdr3_nt: TGTGCCAGCAGCTTAGCTGGGGGGGCGGCCACCTACGAGCAGTACTTC; cdr3_aa: CASSLAGGAATYEQYF
v_call: TRBV5-6; j_call: TRBJ1-6; d_call: NA; clone_size: NA; cdr3_nt: TGTGCCAGCAGCTTGGCCCGGTTACCCCTCCACTTT; cdr3_aa: CASSLARLPLHF
v_call: TRBV24-1; j_call: TRBJ2-2; d_call: TRBD2; clone_size: NA; cdr3_nt: TGTGCCACCAGTGGGGGGGGATTGAACACCGGGGAGCTGTTTTTT; cdr3_aa: CATSGGGLNTGELFF
v_call: TRBV5-4; j_call: TRBJ1-1; d_call: TRBD1; clone_size: NA; cdr3_nt: TGTGCCAGCAGCCGCGGGACAGGGGTCCGTTTCGGGAGCACTGAAGCTTTCTTT; cdr3_aa: CASSRGTGVRFGSTEAFF
v_call: TRBV4-1; j_call: TRBJ1-4; d_call: NA; clone_size: NA; cdr3_nt: TGCGCCAGCAGCCAAGATGGGAGGCCTAATGAAAAACTGTTTTTT; cdr3_aa: CASSQDGRPNEKLFF
v_call: TRBV5-6; j_call: TRBJ2-1; d_call: NA; clone_size: NA; cdr3_nt: TGTGCCAGCAGCTCGACCGGACAAGGGAATGAGCAGTTCTTC; cdr3_aa: CASSSTGQGNEQFF